This TCR beta chain was retrieved from a study of early T cells in non-severe SARS-CoV-2 infection. This clonotype was observed a handful of times. The CDR3 contains 15 residues. Germline V gives CDR1 MDHEN, CDR2 SYDVKM. V trimming: 2 bases; J trimming: 8 bases; junction bases outside the gene matches: 5. Unique molecular identifiers were attached to individual cDNA molecules. From the 5' RACE reads, TCRdb called clonotypes with MiXCR, one entry per CDR3 protein. The sample holds roughly 86,000 distinct CDR3 sequences, 5.5% to 7.5% seen once. The rearrangement joins TRBV28 to TRBJ1-4; 10 bases agree with TRBD1. The source is an adult who was a healthcare worker with PCR-confirmed SARS-CoV-2 infection or an uninfected control (not recorded which). Sample: whole blood. The CDR3 DNA reads as TGTGCCAGCAGTTTAGCCGGGACAGGGGACGAAAAACTGTTTTTT. This codes for CASSLAGTGDEKLFF.